This TCR beta chain was recorded in a study of technical replicates of blood from several donors. Germline trimming cut 0 bases from V and 3 bases from J; bases unmatched to any gene: 8. Germline CDR1 reads SQVTM; CDR2 reads ANQGSEA. The CDR3 has 15 amino acids. Libraries were prepared by immunoSEQ multiplex PCR; TCRdb keeps only in-frame clonotypes and omits some of them. The data show around 58,000 clones, with around nine tenths seen just once and under 6.5% held by the top ten. This TCR derives from a human donor in good health. Some clones in this sample may be carry-over from other donors' samples. The V gene is TRBV29-1, the J gene TRBJ2-7, with TRBD1 identical over 7 bases. Sequenced material: PBMCs. For the CDR3, the DNA is TGCAGCGTTGAAGACATGCGCCCAGGGGGCTACGAGCAGTACTTC. Its translation: CSVEDMRPGGYEQYF.